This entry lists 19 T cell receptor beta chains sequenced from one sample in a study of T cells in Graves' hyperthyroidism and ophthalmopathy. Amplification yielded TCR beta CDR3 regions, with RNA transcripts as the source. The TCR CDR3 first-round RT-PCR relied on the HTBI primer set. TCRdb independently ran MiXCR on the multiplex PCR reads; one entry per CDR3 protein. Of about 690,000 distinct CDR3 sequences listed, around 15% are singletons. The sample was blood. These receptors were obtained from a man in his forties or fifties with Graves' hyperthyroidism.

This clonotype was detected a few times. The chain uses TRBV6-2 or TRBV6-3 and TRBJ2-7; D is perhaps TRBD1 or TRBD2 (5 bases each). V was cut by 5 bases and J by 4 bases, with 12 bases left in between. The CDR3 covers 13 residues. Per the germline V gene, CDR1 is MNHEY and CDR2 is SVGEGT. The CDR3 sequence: CASSRDAFYEQYF. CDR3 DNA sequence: TGTGCCAGCAGTCGGGACGCATTTTACGAGCAGTACTTC.

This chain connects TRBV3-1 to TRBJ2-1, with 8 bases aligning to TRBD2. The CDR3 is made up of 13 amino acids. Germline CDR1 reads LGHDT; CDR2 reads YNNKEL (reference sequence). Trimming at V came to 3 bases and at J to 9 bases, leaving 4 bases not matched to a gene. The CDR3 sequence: CASSHFGLAEQFF. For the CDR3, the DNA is TGTGCCAGCAGCCATTTCGGACTAGCTGAGCAGTTCTTC.

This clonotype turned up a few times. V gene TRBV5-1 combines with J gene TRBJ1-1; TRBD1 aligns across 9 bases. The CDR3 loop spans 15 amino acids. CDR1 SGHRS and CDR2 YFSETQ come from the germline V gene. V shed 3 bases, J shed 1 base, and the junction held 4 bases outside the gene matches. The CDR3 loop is CASSWRGQGNTEAFF. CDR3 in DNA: TGCGCCAGCAGCTGGAGGGGACAGGGGAACACTGAAGCTTTCTTT.

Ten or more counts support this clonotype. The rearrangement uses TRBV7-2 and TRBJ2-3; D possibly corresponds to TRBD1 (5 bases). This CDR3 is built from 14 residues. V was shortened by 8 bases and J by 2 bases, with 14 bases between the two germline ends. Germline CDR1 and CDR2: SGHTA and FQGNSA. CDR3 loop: CASQIQGPTDTQYF. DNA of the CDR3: TGTGCCAGCCAGATCCAGGGTCCCACAGATACGCAGTATTTT. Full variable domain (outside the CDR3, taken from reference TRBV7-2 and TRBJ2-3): GAGVSQSPSNKVTEKGKDVELRCDPISGHTALYWYRQSLGQGLEFLIYFQGNSAPDKSGLPSDRFSAERTGGSVSTLTIQRTQQEDSAVYLCASQIQGPTDTQYFGPGTRLTVL.

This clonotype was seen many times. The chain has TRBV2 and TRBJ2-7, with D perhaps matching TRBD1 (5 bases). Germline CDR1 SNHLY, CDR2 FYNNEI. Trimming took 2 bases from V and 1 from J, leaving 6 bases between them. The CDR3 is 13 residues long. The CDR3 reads CASSEPGSYEQYF. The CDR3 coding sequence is TGTGCCAGCAGTGAACCAGGGTCCTACGAGCAGTACTTC.

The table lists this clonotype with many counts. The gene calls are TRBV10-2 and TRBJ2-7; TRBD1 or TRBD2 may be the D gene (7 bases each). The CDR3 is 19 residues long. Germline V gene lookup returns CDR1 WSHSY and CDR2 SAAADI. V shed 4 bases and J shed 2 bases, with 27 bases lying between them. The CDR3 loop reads CASSGRDRKLSGPTYEQYF. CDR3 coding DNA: TGCGCCAGCAGTGGCCGGGACAGAAAGCTTAGCGGGCCCACCTACGAGCAGTACTTC.

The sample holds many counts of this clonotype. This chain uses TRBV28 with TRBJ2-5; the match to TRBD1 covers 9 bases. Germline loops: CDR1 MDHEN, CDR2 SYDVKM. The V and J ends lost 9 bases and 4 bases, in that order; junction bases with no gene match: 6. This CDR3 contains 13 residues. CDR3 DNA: TGTGCCAGTACTGGGACAGGGAGAGAGACCCAGTACTTC. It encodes CASTGTGRETQYF.

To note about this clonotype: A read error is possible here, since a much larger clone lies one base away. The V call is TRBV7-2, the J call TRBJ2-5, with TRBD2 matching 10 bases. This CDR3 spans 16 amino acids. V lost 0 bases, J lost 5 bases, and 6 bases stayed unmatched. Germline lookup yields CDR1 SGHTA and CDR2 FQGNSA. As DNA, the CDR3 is TGTGCCAGCAGCTTAGCGGGACTAGCGACCCGGGAGACCCAGTACTTC. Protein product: CASSLAGLATRETQYF.

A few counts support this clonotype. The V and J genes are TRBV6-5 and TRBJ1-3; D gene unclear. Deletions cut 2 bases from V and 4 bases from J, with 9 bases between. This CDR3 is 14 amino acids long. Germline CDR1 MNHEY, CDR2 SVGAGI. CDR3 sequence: CASSYNLRGNTIYF. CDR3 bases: TGTGCCAGCAGTTACAACCTGAGGGGAAACACCATATATTTT.

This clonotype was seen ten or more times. The DNA for the CDR3 is TGTGCCAGCAGTTTAGGGGGCGTAGGCTACGAGCAGTACTTC. This translates into CASSLGGVGYEQYF. This chain connects TRBV27 to TRBJ2-7, with a possible D match to TRBD1 (6 bases). Germline assignment: CDR1 MNHEY and CDR2 SMNVEV (reference sequence). The CDR3 runs 14 residues. Between the trimmed V and J ends, which lost 2 bases and 3 bases, there was a span of 11 bases.

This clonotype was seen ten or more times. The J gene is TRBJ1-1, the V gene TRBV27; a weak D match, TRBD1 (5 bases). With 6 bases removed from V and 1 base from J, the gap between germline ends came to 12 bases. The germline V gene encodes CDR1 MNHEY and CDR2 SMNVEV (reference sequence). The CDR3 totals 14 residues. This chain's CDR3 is CASRYHGANTEAFF. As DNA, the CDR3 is TGTGCCAGCAGGTACCACGGGGCGAACACTGAAGCTTTCTTT.

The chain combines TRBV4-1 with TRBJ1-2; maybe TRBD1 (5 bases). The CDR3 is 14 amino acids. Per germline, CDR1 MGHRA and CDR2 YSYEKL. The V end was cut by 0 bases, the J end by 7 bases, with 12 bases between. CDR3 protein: CASSQDRDLLGYTF. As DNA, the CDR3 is TGCGCCAGCAGCCAAGACAGGGACCTCCTTGGCTACACCTTC.

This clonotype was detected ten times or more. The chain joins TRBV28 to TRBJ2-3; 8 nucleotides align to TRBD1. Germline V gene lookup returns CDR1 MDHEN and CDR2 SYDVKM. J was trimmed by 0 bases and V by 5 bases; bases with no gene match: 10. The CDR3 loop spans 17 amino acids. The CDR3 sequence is CASSQASGTGSTDTQYF. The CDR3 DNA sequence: TGTGCCAGCAGTCAAGCATCCGGGACAGGTAGCACAGATACGCAGTATTTT.

The CDR3 loop is CASSEVIPAAQGLDEQYF. CDR3 DNA sequence: TGTGCCAGCAGTGAAGTAATTCCCGCCGCACAGGGGCTCGACGAGCAGTACTTC. This chain uses TRBV6-1 with TRBJ2-7, with 7 positions matching TRBD1. The CDR3 loop spans 18 amino acids. Germline CDR1 reads MNHNS; CDR2 reads SASEGT. The V gene end was trimmed by 1 base and the J gene end by 5 bases; junction bases not matched to a gene: 17.

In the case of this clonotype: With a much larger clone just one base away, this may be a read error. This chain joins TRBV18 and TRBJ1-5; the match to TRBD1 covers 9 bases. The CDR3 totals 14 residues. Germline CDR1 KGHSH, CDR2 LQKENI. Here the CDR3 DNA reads TGTGCCAGCACACCGGGACAGGGACGACAGCCCCAGCATTTT. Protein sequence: CASTPGQGRQPQHF.

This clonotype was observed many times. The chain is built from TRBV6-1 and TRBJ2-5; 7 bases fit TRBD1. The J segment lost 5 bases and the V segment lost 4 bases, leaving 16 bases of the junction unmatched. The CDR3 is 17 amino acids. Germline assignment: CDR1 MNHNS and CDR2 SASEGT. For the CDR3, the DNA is TGTGCCAGCAGTGCCCGCCTGACTCGTCGACAGGGTGAGACCCAGTACTTC. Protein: CASSARLTRRQGETQYF.

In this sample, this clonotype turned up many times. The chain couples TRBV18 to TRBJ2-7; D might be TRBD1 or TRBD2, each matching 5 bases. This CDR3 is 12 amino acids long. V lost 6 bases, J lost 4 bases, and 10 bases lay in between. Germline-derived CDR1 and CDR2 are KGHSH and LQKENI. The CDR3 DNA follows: TGTGCCAGCTCCACGAGGGGTTACGAGCAGTACTTC. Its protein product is CASSTRGYEQYF.

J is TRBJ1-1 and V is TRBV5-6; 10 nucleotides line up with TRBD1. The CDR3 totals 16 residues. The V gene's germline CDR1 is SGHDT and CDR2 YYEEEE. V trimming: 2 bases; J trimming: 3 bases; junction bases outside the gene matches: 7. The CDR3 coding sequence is TGTGCCAGCAGCTTACCCGGGACAGGGGCCGACACTGAAGCTTTCTTT. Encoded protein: CASSLPGTGADTEAFF.

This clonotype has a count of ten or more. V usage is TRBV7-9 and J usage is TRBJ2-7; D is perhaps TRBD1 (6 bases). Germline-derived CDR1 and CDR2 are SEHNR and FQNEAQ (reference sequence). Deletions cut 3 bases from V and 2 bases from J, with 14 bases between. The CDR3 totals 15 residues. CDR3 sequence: CASSFRGGSPYEQYF. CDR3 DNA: TGTGCCAGCAGCTTCAGGGGCGGATCTCCCTACGAGCAGTACTTC.